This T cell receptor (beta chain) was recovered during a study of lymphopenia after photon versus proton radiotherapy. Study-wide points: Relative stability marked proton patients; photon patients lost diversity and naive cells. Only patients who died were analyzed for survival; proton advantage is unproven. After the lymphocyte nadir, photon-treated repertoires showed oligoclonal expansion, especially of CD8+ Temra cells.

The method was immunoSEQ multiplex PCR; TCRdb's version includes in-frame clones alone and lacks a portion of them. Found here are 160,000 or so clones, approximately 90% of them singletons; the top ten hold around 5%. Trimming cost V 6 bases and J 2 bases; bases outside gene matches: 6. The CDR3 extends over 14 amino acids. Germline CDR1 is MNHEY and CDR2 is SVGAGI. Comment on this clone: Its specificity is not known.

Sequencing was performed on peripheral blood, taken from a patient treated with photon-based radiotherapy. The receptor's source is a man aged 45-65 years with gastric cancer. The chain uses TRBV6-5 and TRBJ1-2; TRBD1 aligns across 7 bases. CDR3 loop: CASRRTGANYGYTF. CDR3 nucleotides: TGTGCCAGCAGGAGGACAGGAGCGAACTATGGCTACACCTTC.